This T cell receptor beta chain was observed in a study of T cell responses to AZD1222 COVID-19 vaccine. CDR1 and CDR2 (germline): SGHAT, FQNNGV. V was cut by 3 bases and J by 0 bases, with 8 bases left in between. The CDR3 has 14 amino acids. The method was immunoSEQ multiplex PCR; TCRdb's version includes in-frame clones alone and lacks a portion of them. The table has 54,000 or so clones, 70% to 90% seen once. The material sequenced was peripheral blood, taken on day 0 of AZD1222 vaccination. The clonotype comes from an adult in good health. This chain uses TRBV11-2 with TRBJ1-2, with D possibly TRBD1 on 5 matching bases. The CDR3 region is CASSLGGSNYGYTF. The DNA of the CDR3 is TGTGCCAGCAGCTTGGGGGGTTCTAACTATGGCTACACCTTC. The whole variable domain, filled in from reference TRBV11-2 and TRBJ1-2, reads EAGVAQSPRYKIIEKRQSVAFWCNPISGHATLYWYQQILGQGPKLLIQFQNNGVVDDSQLPKDRFSAERLKGVDSTLKIQPAKLEDSAVYLCASSLGGSNYGYTFGSGTRLTVV.